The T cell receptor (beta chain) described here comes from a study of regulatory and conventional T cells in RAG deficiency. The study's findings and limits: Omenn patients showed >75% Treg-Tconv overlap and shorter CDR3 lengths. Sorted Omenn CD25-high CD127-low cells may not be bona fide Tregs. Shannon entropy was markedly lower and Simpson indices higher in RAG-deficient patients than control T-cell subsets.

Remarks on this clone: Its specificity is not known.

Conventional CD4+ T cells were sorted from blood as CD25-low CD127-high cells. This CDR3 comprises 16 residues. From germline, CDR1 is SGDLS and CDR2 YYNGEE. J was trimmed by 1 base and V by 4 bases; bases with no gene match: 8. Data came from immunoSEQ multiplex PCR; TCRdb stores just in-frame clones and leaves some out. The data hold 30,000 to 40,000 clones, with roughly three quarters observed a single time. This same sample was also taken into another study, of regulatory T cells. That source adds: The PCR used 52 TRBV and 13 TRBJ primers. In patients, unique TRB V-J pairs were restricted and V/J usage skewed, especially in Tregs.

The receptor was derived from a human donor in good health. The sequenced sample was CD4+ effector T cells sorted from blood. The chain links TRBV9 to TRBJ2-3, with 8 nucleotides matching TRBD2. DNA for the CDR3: TGTGCCAGCAGCACCCACACGGGGGGGGGCACAGATACGCAGTATTTT. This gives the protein CASSTHTGGGTDTQYF.